The rows below give T cell receptor beta chains drawn from one sample of a study of blood T cell repertoires in COVID-19. Assay used: immunoSEQ multiplex PCR; TCRdb lists only in-frame clones, some missing. The table lists a few hundred thousand clones, roughly 84% of them singletons. Sequencing used peripheral blood. Receptors originate from a person aged 70 to 85 with COVID-19, enrolled during active disease. The CDR3 runs from the conserved cysteine through the conserved F or W. Each record gives: D gene, clone size, J gene, V gene, CDR3 protein, CDR3 DNA. The D gene is left open where the match is weak. Clone size is shown for a subset of rows, as once, few, many or a class of expanded clone.

NA | NA | TRBJ1-6 | TRBV28 | CASSPGALLTPLHF | TGTGCCAGCAGTCCAGGGGCGCTTTTAACACCCCTCCACTTT
TRBD2 | NA | TRBJ2-3 | TRBV5-1 | CASSGGLAGIDTQYF | TGCGCCAGCAGCGGGGGACTAGCGGGGATAGATACGCAGTATTTT
TRBD2 | NA | TRBJ2-7 | TRBV5-1 | CASSPDPTSGSSYEQYF | TGCGCCAGCAGCCCAGACCCGACTAGCGGGAGTTCCTACGAGCAGTACTTC
NA | NA | TRBJ2-3 | TRBV27 | CASSSGGASTDTQYF | TGTGCCAGCAGTTCCGGGGGAGCTAGCACAGATACGCAGTATTTT
NA | NA | TRBJ2-2 | TRBV12-2 | CASRFINRTGELFF | TGTGCAAGTCGCTTCATAAATCGGACCGGGGAGCTGTTTTTT
NA | NA | TRBJ2-1 | TRBV3-1/TRBV3-2 | CASSQESLLLHNEQFF | TGTGCCAGCAGCCAAGAAAGCCTACTTCTTCACAATGAGCAGTTCTTC
TRBD2 | NA | TRBJ2-7 | TRBV30 | CAWSSLFSGEGEQYF | TGTGCCTGGAGTTCCCTGTTTAGCGGGGAAGGGGAGCAGTACTTC
NA | NA | TRBJ1-3 | TRBV30 | CAWSVQGNTIYF | TGTGCCTGGAGTGTACAGGGAAACACCATATATTTT
NA | NA | TRBJ1-5 | TRBV28 | CVYTRGQPQHF | TGTGTCTACACACGGGGGCAGCCCCAGCATTTT
TRBD1 | NA | TRBJ2-7 | TRBV19 | CASSIQGAREQYF | TGTGCCAGTAGTATACAGGGGGCGCGGGAGCAGTACTTC
NA | NA | TRBJ1-5 | TRBV6-2/TRBV6-3 | CASSYRVTADNQPQHF | TGTGCCAGCAGTTACCGGGTGACAGCCGACAATCAGCCCCAGCATTTT
NA | few | TRBJ1-1 | TRBV27 | CASSSHQGATEAFF | TGTGCCAGCAGTTCCCACCAGGGTGCGACTGAAGCTTTCTTT
TRBD2 | NA | TRBJ2-7 | TRBV3-1/TRBV3-2 | CASSLNSGGAYEQYF | TGTGCCAGCAGCCTAAATAGCGGGGGGGCTTACGAGCAGTACTTC
NA | NA | TRBJ1-2 | TRBV12-3/TRBV12-4 | CASSLDTSYGYTF | TGTGCCAGCAGTTTGGACACCTCATATGGCTACACCTTC
NA | NA | TRBJ2-5 | TRBV7-2 | CASSLASLQETQYF | TGTGCCAGCAGCTTGGCTAGCCTACAAGAGACCCAGTACTTC
TRBD1 | few | TRBJ1-3 | TRBV18 | CASSPPRTGISGNTIYF | TGTGCCAGCTCACCACCGCGGACAGGAATTTCTGGAAACACCATATATTTT
NA | once | TRBJ1-5 | TRBV5-6 | CASSLLHLGDNQPQHF | TGTGCCAGCAGCTTGCTCCACCTAGGAGACAATCAGCCCCAGCATTTT
TRBD2 | NA | TRBJ2-5 | TRBV10-3 | CAISPGTSGGYQETQYF | TGTGCCATCAGTCCCGGGACTAGCGGGGGGTACCAAGAGACCCAGTACTTC
TRBD1 | NA | TRBJ2-1 | TRBV18 | CASSRSTGGNEQFF | TGTGCCAGCTCCCGATCGACAGGGGGCAATGAGCAGTTCTTC
TRBD2 | NA | TRBJ2-3 | TRBV28 | CATKGLAGYTQYF | TGTGCCACCAAAGGACTAGCGGGATATACGCAGTATTTT
TRBD1 | NA | TRBJ1-6 | TRBV9 | CASSITGEKSSPLHF | TGTGCCAGCAGCATTACAGGGGAAAAAAGTTCACCCCTCCACTTT
TRBD1 | NA | TRBJ1-2 | TRBV29-1 | CSVIQPGQNYGYTF | TGCAGCGTGATACAACCGGGACAGAACTATGGCTACACCTTC